Listed here are 8 T cell receptor beta chains from one sample, sequenced in a study of response to subunit inactivated influenza vaccine. TCRdb itself ran the RT-PCR reads through MiXCR, one entry per CDR3 protein. The sample consists of around 790,000 distinct CDR3 sequences, 20% to 25% of them appearing once. The sequencing here drew on PBMCs from blood, taken 4 to 6 days after vaccination. The receptor set was obtained from a man aged 50-59 years who received an inactivated influenza vaccine.

This clonotype was seen only a few times. The chain joins TRBV5-1 to TRBJ2-1; D is uncertain. This CDR3 comprises 17 residues. V dropped 1 base and J dropped 2 bases, with 16 bases sitting between them. The germline V gene has CDR1 SGHRS and CDR2 YFSETQ. DNA of the CDR3: TGCGCCAGCAGCTTGATGGACCCCCCGTCTGCCTACAATGAGCAGTTCTTC. It encodes CASSLMDPPSAYNEQFF. The whole variable domain, filled in from reference TRBV5-1 and TRBJ2-1, reads KAGVTQTPRYLIKTRGQQVTLSCSPISGHRSVSWYQQTPGQGLQFLFEYFSETQRNKGNFPGRFSGRQFSNSRSEMNVSTLELGDSALYLCASSLMDPPSAYNEQFFGPGTRLTVL.

The chain recombines TRBV12-3 or TRBV12-4 with TRBJ1-2; possible D gene TRBD1, 5 bases. Trimming pared 5 bases from V and 0 bases from J, leaving 16 bases between. The CDR3 has 16 amino acids. CDR3 coding DNA: TGTGCCAGCAGTGGGGGAGGCCTGCCACCTAACTATGGCTACACCTTC. Translated: CASSGGGLPPNYGYTF.

This clonotype was seen a few times. This sequence joins TRBV20-1 and TRBJ2-3; D gene unclear. V shed 5 bases and J shed 2 bases, with 2 bases lying between them. There are 10 residues in the CDR3. Germline V lookup: CDR1 DFQATT, CDR2 SNEGSKA (reference sequence). The CDR3 DNA is TGCAGTGCTCACACAGATACGCAGTATTTT. Its protein product is CSAHTDTQYF.

This rearrangement joins TRBV5-4 to TRBJ2-3; the match to TRBD2 covers 12 bases. This CDR3 spans 16 amino acids. Germline CDR1 is SGHNT and CDR2 is YYREEE (reference sequence). The trim removed 4 bases at V and 1 base at J, leaving 4 bases unmatched. The CDR3 loop reads CASSIRLAGGTDTQYF. CDR3 nucleotide sequence: TGTGCCAGCAGCATCCGACTAGCGGGGGGCACAGATACGCAGTATTTT.

The CDR3 DNA reads as TGTGCCAGCAGCCCACGCGGGTGGGGGACCCAAGAGACCCAGTACTTC. It translates to CASSPRGWGTQETQYF. This rearrangement joins TRBV7-8 to TRBJ2-5; either TRBD1 or TRBD2 may supply D (5 bases each). Trimming left V 5 bases short and J 1 base short, with 17 bases between. CDR1 is SGHVS and CDR2 is FQNEAQ in the germline V gene. This CDR3 is built from 16 residues.

The V gene is TRBV20-1, the J gene TRBJ2-7, with 11 nucleotides matching TRBD2. The trim removed 6 bases at V and 2 bases at J, leaving 3 bases unmatched. Germline V gene lookup returns CDR1 DFQATT and CDR2 SNEGSKA (reference sequence). The CDR3 is 13 residues long. The CDR3, as DNA: TGCAGTGCCCTGGGACTAGCGGCCTACGAGCAGTACTTC. Its translation: CSALGLAAYEQYF.

In this sample, this clonotype turned up a few times. The CDR3 coding sequence is TGCGCCAGCAGCCAAGGGGGATCCAGCACCGGGGAGCTGTTTTTT. Protein product: CASSQGGSSTGELFF. The chain carries TRBV4-1 and TRBJ2-2; D is unresolved. Trimming cost V 1 base and J 4 bases, with 10 bases left between them. CDR1 and CDR2 from the germline V gene are MGHRA and YSYEKL. The CDR3 runs 15 residues.

A few counts support this clonotype. The chain recombines TRBV6-1 with TRBJ2-5, with 8 bases fitting TRBD2. Germline loops: CDR1 MNHNS, CDR2 SASEGT. Trimming took 7 bases from V and 6 from J; bases not matched to a gene: 16. This CDR3 has 16 residues. The CDR3 here is CASTRYITGGPQTQYF. The CDR3 DNA reads TGTGCCAGCACCCGATATATTACGGGGGGGCCCCAGACCCAGTACTTC.